This TCR beta chain is drawn from a study of beta chain features in type 1 diabetes. The study's findings and limits: Patients with type 1 diabetes carried fewer insertions and had more deletions at their VDJ junctions. A closer apparent resemblance between naive, central memory and Treg TCRB repertoires was seen in patients than in healthy donors.

This clone was seen a handful of times. Its antigen remains unknown. Since all of the isolated RNA was reverse transcribed, expressed TCRB transcripts were what got sequenced. Method: immunoSEQ multiplex PCR; TCRdb's copy keeps in-frame clones and lacks some. The sample lists some 900,000 clones, 15% to 20% seen once, with 0.023% in the top ten. Isolation of CD4+ naive, central memory, regulatory and stem cell-like memory cells was achieved by sorting via CD45RO/CCR7/CD25/CD127/CD95/CD27. The sample consisted of naive CD4+ T cells from blood. This receptor was obtained from a woman under 30 in good health.

This chain's CDR3 is CASSAQSSGELFF. CDR3 DNA sequence: TGTGCCAGCAGCGCCCAGTCATCCGGGGAGCTGTTTTTT. V gene TRBV7-2 combines with J gene TRBJ2-2; D not resolved. The CDR3 loop spans 13 amino acids. The germline V gene encodes CDR1 SGHTA and CDR2 FQGNSA. Trimming removed 5 bases at V and 6 bases at J, with 10 bases between.